The entry below gives a single T cell receptor (beta chain) sequence along with its context. The antigen is undetermined. CDR1 and CDR2 (germline): SGHNT, YYREEE (reference sequence). The J segment lost 5 bases and the V segment lost 4 bases, leaving 7 bases of the junction unmatched. This CDR3 contains 14 residues. This sample was included in a study of cytomegalovirus exposure and HLA in healthy donors. Study results and caveats: HLA allele associations emerged for around 16,000 TCR beta sequences in a later analysis, at 0.05 false discovery rate. Most of the TCR beta V segments (in an earlier analysis) were productive either about 90% or about 30% of the time. Prediction of most subjects' HLA-A and HLA-B alleles by TCR beta sequences was reportedly accurate. Analysis was carried out at a later point, and it linked a missense DCLRE1C variant to TCR beta V- and J-gene trimming.

The PCR ran on 60 Vbeta and 13 Jbeta primers. The table came from immunoSEQ multiplex PCR; TCRdb's copy has only in-frame clones and leaves some out. The sample shows some 140,000 clones, around 78% of them seen only once. The sequence was obtained from a man aged 35-49 years in good health and CMV-seronegative. Sequenced input: PBMCs. The V call is TRBV5-4, the J call TRBJ2-7; 9 positions agree with TRBD1. CDR3 sequence (DNA): TGTGCCAGCAGCCCAGGGACAGGGCGCAACGAGCAGTACTTC. Residues: CASSPGTGRNEQYF.